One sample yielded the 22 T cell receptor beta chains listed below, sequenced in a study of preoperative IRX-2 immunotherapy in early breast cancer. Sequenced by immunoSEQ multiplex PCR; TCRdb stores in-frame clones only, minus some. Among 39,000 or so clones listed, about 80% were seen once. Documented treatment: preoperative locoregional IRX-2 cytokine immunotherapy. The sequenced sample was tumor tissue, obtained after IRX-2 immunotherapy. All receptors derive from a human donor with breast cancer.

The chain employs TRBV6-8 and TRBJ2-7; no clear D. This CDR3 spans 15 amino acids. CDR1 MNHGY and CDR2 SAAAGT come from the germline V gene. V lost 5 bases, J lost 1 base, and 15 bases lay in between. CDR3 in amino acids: CASSLGSISSYEQYF. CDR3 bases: TGTGCCAGCAGTCTAGGATCCATTTCGTCCTACGAGCAGTACTTC.

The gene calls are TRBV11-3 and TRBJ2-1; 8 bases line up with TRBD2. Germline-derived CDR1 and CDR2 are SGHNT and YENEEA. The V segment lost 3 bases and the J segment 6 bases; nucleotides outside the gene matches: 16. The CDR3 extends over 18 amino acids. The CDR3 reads CASSLEMSGGARPNEQFF. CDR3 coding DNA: TGTGCCAGCAGCTTGGAAATGTCCGGGGGGGCTCGCCCCAATGAGCAGTTCTTC.

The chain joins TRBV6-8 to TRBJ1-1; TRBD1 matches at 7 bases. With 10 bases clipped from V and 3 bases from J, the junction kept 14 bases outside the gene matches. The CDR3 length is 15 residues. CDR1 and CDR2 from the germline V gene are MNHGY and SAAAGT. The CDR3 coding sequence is TGTGCCATCAGCTACATACAGGGGACAGACACTGAAGCTTTCTTT. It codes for CAISYIQGTDTEAFF.

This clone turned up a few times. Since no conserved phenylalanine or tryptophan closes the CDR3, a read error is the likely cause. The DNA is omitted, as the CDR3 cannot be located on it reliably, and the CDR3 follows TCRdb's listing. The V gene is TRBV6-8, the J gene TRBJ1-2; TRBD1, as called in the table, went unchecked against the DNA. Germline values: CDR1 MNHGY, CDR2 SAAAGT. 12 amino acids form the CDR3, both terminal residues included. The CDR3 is CASSQTGGAGVV.

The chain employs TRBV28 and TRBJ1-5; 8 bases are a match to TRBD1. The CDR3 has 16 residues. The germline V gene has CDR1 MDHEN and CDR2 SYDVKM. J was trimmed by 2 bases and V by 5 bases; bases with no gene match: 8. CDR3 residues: CASSAHRGGGNQPQHF. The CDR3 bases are TGTGCCAGCAGTGCCCACAGGGGGGGTGGCAATCAGCCCCAGCATTTT.

The CDR3 here is CASNAEEGELASTDTQYF. The CDR3 bases are TGCGCCAGCAATGCGGAAGAGGGTGAACTAGCGTCGACAGATACGCAGTATTTT. The chain uses TRBV10-2 and TRBJ2-3; 7 bases are a match to TRBD2. The CDR3 length is 18 residues. Per the germline V gene, CDR1 is WSHSY and CDR2 is SAAADI. Trimming took 7 bases from V and 3 from J; bases not matched to a gene: 19.

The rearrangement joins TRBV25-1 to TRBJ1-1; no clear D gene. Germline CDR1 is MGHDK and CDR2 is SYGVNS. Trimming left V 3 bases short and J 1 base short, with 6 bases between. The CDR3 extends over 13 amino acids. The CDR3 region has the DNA TGTGCCAGCAGTGATGACCAGAACACTGAAGCTTTCTTT. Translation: CASSDDQNTEAFF.

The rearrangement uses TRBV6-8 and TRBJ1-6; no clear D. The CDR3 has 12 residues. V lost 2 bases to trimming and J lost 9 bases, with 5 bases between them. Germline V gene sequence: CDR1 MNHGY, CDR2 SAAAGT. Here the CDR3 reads CASSYAGSPLHF. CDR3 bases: TGTGCCAGCAGTTACGCGGGTTCACCCCTCCACTTT.

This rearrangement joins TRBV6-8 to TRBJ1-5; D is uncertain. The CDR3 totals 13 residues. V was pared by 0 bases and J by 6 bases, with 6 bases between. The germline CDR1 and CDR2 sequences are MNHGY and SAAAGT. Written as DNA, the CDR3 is TGTGCCAGCAGTTACTCTGATTCTCAGCCCCAGCATTTT. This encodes CASSYSDSQPQHF.

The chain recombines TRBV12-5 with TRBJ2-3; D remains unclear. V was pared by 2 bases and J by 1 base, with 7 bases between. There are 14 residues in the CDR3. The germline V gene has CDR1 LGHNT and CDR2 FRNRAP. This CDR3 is CASGLRLGTDTQYF. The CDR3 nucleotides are TGTGCTAGTGGTTTGCGGTTGGGCACAGATACGCAGTATTTT. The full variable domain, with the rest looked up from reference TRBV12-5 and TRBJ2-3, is DARVTQTPRHKVTEMGQEVTMRCQPILGHNTVFWYRQTMMQGLELLAYFRNRAPLDDSGMPKDRFSAEMPDATLATLKIQPSEPRDSAVYFCASGLRLGTDTQYFGPGTRLTVL.

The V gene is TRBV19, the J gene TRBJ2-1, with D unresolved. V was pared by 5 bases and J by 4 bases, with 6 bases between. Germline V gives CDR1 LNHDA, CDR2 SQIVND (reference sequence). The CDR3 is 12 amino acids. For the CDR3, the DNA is TGTGCCAGTAGTTTTCTGTACAATGAGCAGTTCTTC. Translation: CASSFLYNEQFF.

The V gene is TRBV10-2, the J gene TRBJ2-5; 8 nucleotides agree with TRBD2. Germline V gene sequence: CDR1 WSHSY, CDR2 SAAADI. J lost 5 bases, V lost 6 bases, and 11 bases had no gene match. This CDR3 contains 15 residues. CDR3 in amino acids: CASRDGSGVGETQYF. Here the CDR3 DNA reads TGCGCCAGCAGGGACGGTAGCGGGGTGGGGGAGACCCAGTACTTC.

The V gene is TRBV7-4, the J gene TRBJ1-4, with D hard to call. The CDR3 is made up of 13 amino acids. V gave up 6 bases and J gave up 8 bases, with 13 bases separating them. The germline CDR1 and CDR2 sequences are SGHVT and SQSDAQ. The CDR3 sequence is CASSSTRREKLFF. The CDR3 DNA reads TGTGCCAGCAGTTCGACCCGGAGGGAAAAACTGTTTTTT.

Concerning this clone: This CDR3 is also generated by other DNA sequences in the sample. CDR3 nucleotides: TGTGCCACCAGCAGAGATTCAGGGAGTGGGGCCAACGTCCTGACTTTC. It encodes CATSRDSGSGANVLTF. This rearrangement joins TRBV15 to TRBJ2-6, with D perhaps being TRBD1 or TRBD2 (5 bases each). V lost 0 bases to trimming and J lost 3 bases, with 9 bases between them. The germline gives CDR1 LNHNV, CDR2 YYDKDF (reference sequence). The CDR3 spans 16 residues.

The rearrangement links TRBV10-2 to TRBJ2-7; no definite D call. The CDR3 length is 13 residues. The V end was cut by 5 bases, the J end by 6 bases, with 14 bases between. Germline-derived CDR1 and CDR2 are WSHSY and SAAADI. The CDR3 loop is CASSSILDGEQYF. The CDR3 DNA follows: TGCGCCAGCAGTTCAATCCTAGACGGCGAGCAGTACTTC.

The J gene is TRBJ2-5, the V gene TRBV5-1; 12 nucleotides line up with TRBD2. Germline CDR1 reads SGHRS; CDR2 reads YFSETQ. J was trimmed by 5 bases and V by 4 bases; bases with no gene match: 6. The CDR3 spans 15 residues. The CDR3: CASSRGTSGRETQYF. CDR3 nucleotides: TGCGCCAGCAGCAGGGGGACTAGCGGGCGGGAGACCCAGTACTTC.

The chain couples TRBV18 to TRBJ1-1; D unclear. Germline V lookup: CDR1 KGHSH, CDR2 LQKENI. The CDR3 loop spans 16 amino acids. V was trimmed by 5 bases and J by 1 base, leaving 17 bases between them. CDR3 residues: CASSETHTLQNTEAFF. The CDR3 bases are TGTGCCAGCTCAGAGACCCACACCCTACAGAACACTGAAGCTTTCTTT.

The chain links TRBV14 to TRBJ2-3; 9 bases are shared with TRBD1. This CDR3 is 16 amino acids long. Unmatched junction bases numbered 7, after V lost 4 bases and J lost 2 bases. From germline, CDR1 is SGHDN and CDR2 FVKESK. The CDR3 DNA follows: TGTGCCAGCAGCCTGGGACAGGGTTATTACACAGATACGCAGTATTTT. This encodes CASSLGQGYYTDTQYF.

In DNA form, the CDR3 reads TGTGCCAGCAGTTACCGCCGTACACCTTATAGCAATCAGCCCCAGCATTTT. Translation gives CASSYRRTPYSNQPQHF. V gene TRBV6-8 combines with J gene TRBJ1-5; no clear D. Trimming took 2 bases from V and 0 from J, leaving 14 bases between them. Germline-derived CDR1 and CDR2 are MNHGY and SAAAGT. CDR3 length: 17 amino acids.

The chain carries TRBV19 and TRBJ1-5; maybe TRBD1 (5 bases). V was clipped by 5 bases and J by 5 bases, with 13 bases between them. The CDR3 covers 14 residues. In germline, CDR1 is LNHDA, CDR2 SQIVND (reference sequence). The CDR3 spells CASSLGQGYQPQHF. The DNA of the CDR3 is TGTGCCAGTAGTCTGGGGCAGGGTTATCAGCCCCAGCATTTT.

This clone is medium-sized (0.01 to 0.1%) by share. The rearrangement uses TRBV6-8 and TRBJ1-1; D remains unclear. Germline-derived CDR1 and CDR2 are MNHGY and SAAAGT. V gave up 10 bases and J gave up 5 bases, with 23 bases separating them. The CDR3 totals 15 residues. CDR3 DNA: TGTGCCATCAAGAGAGAGGGCCTTTCGGAAACTGAAGCTTTCTTT. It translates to CAIKREGLSETEAFF.

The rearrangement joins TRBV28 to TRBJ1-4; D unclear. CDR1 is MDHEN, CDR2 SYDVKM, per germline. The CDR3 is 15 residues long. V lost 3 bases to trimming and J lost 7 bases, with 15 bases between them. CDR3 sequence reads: CASSFPGSRGEKLFF. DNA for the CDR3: TGTGCCAGCAGTTTCCCTGGGTCTCGGGGTGAAAAACTGTTTTTT.